Below are 4 T cell receptor beta chains sequenced from a single sample in a study of blood T cell repertoires in COVID-19 (dated by TCRdb to 2018 to 2020). The library came from the immunoSEQ multiplex PCR assay. As stored in TCRdb, this immuneACCESS dataset retains in-frame rearrangements with V and J assigned. A fraction of the clones does not appear; measured against another copy, unresolved V genes explain less than half of the discrepancy, and the remainder lacks a known reason. The sample includes around 250,000 clones, with approximately 85% observed a single time. 1.5% to 2% of the sample goes to the ten largest clones. The specimen sequenced was PBMCs or T cells enriched from blood (not recorded which). The origin of the receptors is a woman between 50 and 59 years old who had recovered from COVID-19.

V usage is TRBV19 and J usage is TRBJ1-4, with TRBD1 matching 8 bases. The germline gives CDR1 LNHDA, CDR2 SQIVND (reference sequence). The CDR3 is 13 residues long. The ends lost 6 bases at V and 5 bases at J; junction bases unmatched: 2. The CDR3 DNA reads TGTGCCAGTAGCAACAGGGGGAATGAAAAACTGTTTTTT. Translating gives CASSNRGNEKLFF.

V usage is TRBV24-1 and J usage is TRBJ1-3; tentative D call: TRBD1 (5 bases). Germline CDR1 is KGHDR and CDR2 is SFDVKD. This CDR3 contains 19 residues. The ends were cut back, 1 base at V and 1 base at J, with 19 bases in the middle. The CDR3 loop is CATSDFLQGGYVSGNTIYF. The CDR3 region has the DNA TGTGCCACCAGTGATTTCCTCCAGGGAGGGTATGTGTCTGGAAACACCATATATTTT.

This chain links TRBV5-1 with TRBJ2-1; D is perhaps TRBD2 (5 bases). This CDR3 contains 15 residues. Between the trimmed V and J ends, which lost 4 bases and 2 bases, there was a span of 13 bases. Germline CDR1 reads SGHRS; CDR2 reads YFSETQ. The CDR3 DNA sequence: TGCGCCAGCAGCGTGAGGGATGACCCCTACAATGAGCAGTTCTTC. Protein product: CASSVRDDPYNEQFF.

This chain joins TRBV4-2 and TRBJ1-2; D remains ambiguous. V shed 0 bases and J shed 5 bases, with 7 bases lying between them. Germline CDR1 LGHNA, CDR2 YNFKEQ. The CDR3 totals 13 residues. The chain's CDR3 is CASSQDGGYGYTF. CDR3 bases: TGTGCCAGCAGCCAAGATGGAGGGTATGGCTACACCTTC.